Listed here are 24 T cell receptor beta chains from one sample, sequenced in a study of regulatory T cells in long-lasting Graves disease. Noted time point: newly diagnosed GD, antithyroid drugs for less than 3 months. Isolated PBMC RNA provided the starting material for the TCR library. The TCR beta library used iRepertoire HTBI primers with Arm-PCR amplification of CDR3. TCRdb used MiXCR to reprocess the multiplex PCR reads, holding one entry per CDR3 protein. There are about 450,000 distinct CDR3 sequences in the sample; roughly 15% occur only once, and about 11% lies in the top ten. The same sample was also studied in work on T cells in Graves' hyperthyroidism and ophthalmopathy.

The sequencing used peripheral blood mononuclear cells (PBMCs), collected at new diagnosis, from a patient treated with antithyroid drugs. These receptors were collected from a woman younger than 45 with Graves disease.

This clonotype is a singleton in its sample. This may stem from a read error, because a much larger clone lies one nucleotide away. The chain couples TRBV5-1 to TRBJ2-1; tentatively, D is TRBD2 (5 bases). The CDR3 sequence is 15 residues long. Per germline, CDR1 SGHRS and CDR2 YFSETQ. CDR3 in DNA: TGCGCCAGCAGCTTGTCGGGAAACCTTGTCAATGGGCAGTTCTTC. Protein sequence: CASSLSGNLVNGQFF.

This clonotype was seen at least ten times. The V gene is TRBV28, the J gene TRBJ1-5; D uncertain. CDR1 is MDHEN and CDR2 is SYDVKM in the germline V gene. The CDR3 is 12 amino acids. The germline V and J ends were trimmed by 6 bases and 5 bases, with 8 bases remaining between them. The CDR3 DNA follows: TGTGCCAGCAGCTCCCAGGATCAGCCCCAGCATTTT. It yields the protein CASSSQDQPQHF.

V usage is TRBV10-1 and J usage is TRBJ2-3; 10 bases fit TRBD2. Losses at the gene ends were 5 bases for V and 5 bases for J; bases not matched to a gene: 10. CDR3 length equals 16 residues. The V gene's germline CDR1 is WNHNN and CDR2 SYGVQD (reference sequence). DNA for the CDR3: TGCGCCAGCAGTACGACACTAGCGGGATTTCAAGATACGCAGTATTTT. Its translation: CASSTTLAGFQDTQYF.

In its sample, this clonotype was seen many times. V is TRBV28 and J is TRBJ2-2; 12 bases fit TRBD2. Germline lookup yields CDR1 MDHEN and CDR2 SYDVKM. This CDR3 is 14 amino acids long. V lost 5 bases and J lost 6; bases outside the gene matches: 1. CDR3 nucleotide sequence: TGTGCCAGCAGTACTAGCGGGAGGTCCGGGGAGCTGTTTTTT. Protein: CASSTSGRSGELFF.

The V and J genes are TRBV7-3 and TRBJ2-2; D may be TRBD1 (5 bases). Trimming took 3 bases from V and 6 from J, leaving 11 bases between them. Germline CDR1 and CDR2: SGHTA and FQGTGA. The CDR3 has 14 residues. CDR3 in amino acids: CASSFVGASGELFF. In DNA form, the CDR3 reads TGTGCCAGCAGCTTCGTAGGGGCATCCGGGGAGCTGTTTTTT.

This clonotype was seen only a few times. The rearrangement links TRBV4-3 to TRBJ1-1; D possibly corresponds to TRBD1 (5 bases). Deletions cut 4 bases from V and 4 bases from J, with 13 bases between. This CDR3 spans 14 amino acids. Germline CDR1 and CDR2: LGHNA and YSLEER. The chain's CDR3 is CASSRGLLGTEAFF. CDR3 sequence (DNA): TGCGCCAGCAGCCGGGGCCTTCTTGGCACTGAAGCTTTCTTT.

Concerning this clonotype: A much larger clone is a single base away; this may be a read error. V usage is TRBV5-6 and J usage is TRBJ1-1; D unresolved. The CDR3 totals 14 residues. Germline CDR1 reads SGHDT; CDR2 reads YYEEEE. The DNA for the CDR3 is TGTACCAGCAGCTTGGCCCTCAGTATGCCTGAAGCTTTCTTT. It specifies CTSSLALSMPEAFF.

In the case of this clonotype: This may arise from a read error, as a much more abundant clone is one base away. The CDR3 carries no conserved terminal phenylalanine or tryptophan, so it likely arises from a read error. This rearrangement joins TRBV14 to TRBJ2-1; D possibly corresponds to TRBD1 (7 bases). V was clipped by 8 bases and J by 8 bases, with 16 bases between them. Germline V gives CDR1 SGHDN, CDR2 FVKESK. This CDR3 has 13 residues. The CDR3 sequence: CASSWRGPHEQFL. The CDR3 DNA is TGTGCCAGCTCTTGGAGGGGGCCCCATGAGCAGTTCTTA.

In its sample, this clonotype was seen a few times. At one boundary the junction diverges from the germline segment, which might be a read error. The chain has TRBV7-2 and TRBJ2-1; perhaps TRBD2 as D (6 bases). CDR3 size: 15 residues. Germline V gene sequence: CDR1 SGHTA, CDR2 FQGNSA. CDR3 sequence (DNA): TGTGCCAGCAGTCTAGGAGGGTCCCCCTACGATGAGCAGTTCTTC. It yields the protein CASSLGGSPYDEQFF.

The V and J genes are TRBV18 and TRBJ1-1; 8 positions agree with TRBD1. The CDR3 loop spans 15 amino acids. Germline V gives CDR1 KGHSH, CDR2 LQKENI. The V segment lost 6 bases and the J segment 6 bases; nucleotides outside the gene matches: 12. This CDR3 reads CASSLTGQDDAEAFF. Written as DNA, the CDR3 is TGTGCCAGCTCCCTAACGGGACAGGATGACGCTGAAGCTTTCTTT.

V gene TRBV19 combines with J gene TRBJ2-2, with TRBD1 matching 7 bases. There are 16 residues in the CDR3. Germline lookup yields CDR1 LNHDA and CDR2 SQIVND (reference sequence). J was trimmed by 4 bases and V by 6 bases; bases with no gene match: 11. The CDR3 DNA is TGTGCCAGTAGCCCACCGGGACAGATTCTCACCGGGGAGCTGTTTTTT. Its translation: CASSPPGQILTGELFF.

The chain uses TRBV19 and TRBJ2-1; D is ambiguous. The CDR3 extends over 11 amino acids. Germline values: CDR1 LNHDA, CDR2 SQIVND (reference sequence). The V end lost 5 bases, the J end lost 7 bases, and 6 bases lay between the germline ends. The CDR3: CASSLMNEQFF. CDR3 in DNA: TGTGCCAGTAGTTTGATGAATGAGCAGTTCTTC.

This clonotype was recorded at least ten times. This chain uses TRBV3-1 with TRBJ1-1; D might be TRBD1 (5 bases). There are 15 residues in the CDR3. V was trimmed by 3 bases and J by 2 bases, leaving 13 bases between them. Germline values: CDR1 LGHDT, CDR2 YNNKEL (reference sequence). The CDR3 DNA sequence: TGTGCCAGCAGCCAGATGGGGCCGCTTAACACTGAAGCTTTCTTT. It translates to CASSQMGPLNTEAFF.

This clonotype was observed at least ten times. The chain joins TRBV18 to TRBJ1-4, with D possibly being TRBD1 (6 bases). This CDR3 is built from 14 residues. Germline V gene data show CDR1 as KGHSH and CDR2 as LQKENI. Trimming took 3 bases from V and 7 from J, leaving 12 bases between them. As DNA, the CDR3 is TGTGCCAGCTCACCTTTAGACAGGTCTGAAAAACTGTTTTTT. Translation: CASSPLDRSEKLFF.

This clonotype was seen at least ten times. The V and J genes are TRBV10-3 and TRBJ1-2; D remains ambiguous. The V gene's germline CDR1 is ENHRY and CDR2 SYGVKD. The CDR3 covers 14 residues. Trimming shortened V by 0 bases and J by 8 bases, and 13 bases separated the two germline ends. DNA of the CDR3: TGTGCCATCAGTGAGTCGAGCTCCCGAGCGGGCTACACCTTC. Protein: CAISESSSRAGYTF.

This clonotype has only a few counts. V is TRBV6-5 and J is TRBJ2-5; 8 bases line up with TRBD1. V shed 2 bases and J 7 bases; nucleotides not matched to a gene: 6. The CDR3 has 14 amino acids. Germline CDR1 reads MNHEY; CDR2 reads SVGAGI. This CDR3 is CASSYRQGAGTQYF. The DNA of the CDR3 is TGTGCCAGCAGTTACAGGCAGGGGGCTGGGACCCAGTACTTC.

The CDR3 loop reads CASSQEGGAGWFWAKNIQYF. The DNA of the CDR3 is TGCGCCAGCAGCCAAGAAGGGGGGGCAGGCTGGTTTTGGGCCAAAAACATTCAGTACTTC. This rearrangement joins TRBV4-1 to TRBJ2-4, with a weak D call TRBD2 (7 bases). V dropped 0 bases and J dropped 1 base, with 22 bases sitting between them. The CDR3 loop spans 20 amino acids. Germline CDR1 is MGHRA and CDR2 is YSYEKL.

The chain couples TRBV10-3 to TRBJ1-2; D gene uncertain. Trimming shortened V by 9 bases and J by 3 bases, and 2 bases separated the two germline ends. Germline CDR1 reads ENHRY; CDR2 reads SYGVKD. CDR3 length: 9 amino acids. CDR3 in amino acids: CAIDYGYTF. CDR3 nucleotides: TGTGCCATAGACTATGGCTACACCTTC.

In this sample, this clonotype turned up a few times. A much larger clone sits a single nucleotide away, making a read error possible. A read error is likely, as this CDR3 ends without the conserved phenylalanine or tryptophan. The chain carries TRBV28 and TRBJ2-5, with D tentatively TRBD1 or TRBD2 (5 bases each). V dropped 7 bases and J dropped 5 bases, with 20 bases sitting between them. Germline V CDR1 and CDR2: MDHEN, SYDVKM. The CDR3 runs 15 residues. For the CDR3, the DNA is TGTGCCAGCAACCAACGGGACCGTCTGGAGGAGACCCAGTACCTC. This encodes CASNQRDRLEETQYL.

With regard to this clonotype: A junction end diverges from the germline sequence, so it may reflect a read error. V is TRBV6-1 and J is TRBJ2-1, with TRBD2 matching 9 bases. The CDR3 has 15 residues. Germline V lookup: CDR1 MNHNS, CDR2 SASEGT. The CDR3 bases are TGCCTACTTAGCGGGGGATCTGGTGGCTACAATGAGCAGTTCTTC. Encoded protein: CLLSGGSGGYNEQFF.

This clonotype was counted at least ten times. The chain recombines TRBV18 with TRBJ1-1, with a tentative D call TRBD1 (5 bases). V lost 6 bases and J lost 0, with 17 bases in between. This CDR3 has 16 amino acids. Germline values: CDR1 KGHSH, CDR2 LQKENI. CDR3 residues: CASSLSGRGMNTEAFF. The CDR3 nucleotides are TGTGCCAGCTCCCTTTCCGGGCGGGGGATGAACACTGAAGCTTTCTTT.

The rearrangement links TRBV4-3 to TRBJ2-7; 13 bases map to TRBD2. CDR3 length: 18 amino acids. The germline V gene has CDR1 LGHNA and CDR2 YSLEER. V was pared by 0 bases and J by 7 bases, with 12 bases of the junction left unmatched. CDR3 region: CASSQDWGLPGLAGEQYF. Written as DNA, the CDR3 is TGCGCCAGCAGCCAAGATTGGGGCCTCCCGGGACTAGCGGGAGAGCAGTACTTC.

This clonotype appeared many times. The chain employs TRBV3-1 and TRBJ2-1; D uncertain. V was shortened by 0 bases and J by 10 bases, with 10 bases between the two germline ends. The CDR3 runs to 13 residues. The germline V gene encodes CDR1 LGHDT and CDR2 YNNKEL (reference sequence). The chain's CDR3 is CASSQDLKGEQFF. The CDR3 DNA sequence: TGTGCCAGCAGCCAAGATCTGAAAGGAGAGCAGTTCTTC.

The sample holds many counts of this clonotype. This rearrangement joins TRBV10-3 to TRBJ2-7; D unresolved. Germline values: CDR1 ENHRY, CDR2 SYGVKD. Trimming stripped 3 bases from V and 2 bases from J, with 8 bases between. This CDR3 is 13 amino acids long. CDR3 bases: TGTGCCATCAGTGATGGCCTACCCTACGAGCAGTACTTC. Translation gives CAISDGLPYEQYF.